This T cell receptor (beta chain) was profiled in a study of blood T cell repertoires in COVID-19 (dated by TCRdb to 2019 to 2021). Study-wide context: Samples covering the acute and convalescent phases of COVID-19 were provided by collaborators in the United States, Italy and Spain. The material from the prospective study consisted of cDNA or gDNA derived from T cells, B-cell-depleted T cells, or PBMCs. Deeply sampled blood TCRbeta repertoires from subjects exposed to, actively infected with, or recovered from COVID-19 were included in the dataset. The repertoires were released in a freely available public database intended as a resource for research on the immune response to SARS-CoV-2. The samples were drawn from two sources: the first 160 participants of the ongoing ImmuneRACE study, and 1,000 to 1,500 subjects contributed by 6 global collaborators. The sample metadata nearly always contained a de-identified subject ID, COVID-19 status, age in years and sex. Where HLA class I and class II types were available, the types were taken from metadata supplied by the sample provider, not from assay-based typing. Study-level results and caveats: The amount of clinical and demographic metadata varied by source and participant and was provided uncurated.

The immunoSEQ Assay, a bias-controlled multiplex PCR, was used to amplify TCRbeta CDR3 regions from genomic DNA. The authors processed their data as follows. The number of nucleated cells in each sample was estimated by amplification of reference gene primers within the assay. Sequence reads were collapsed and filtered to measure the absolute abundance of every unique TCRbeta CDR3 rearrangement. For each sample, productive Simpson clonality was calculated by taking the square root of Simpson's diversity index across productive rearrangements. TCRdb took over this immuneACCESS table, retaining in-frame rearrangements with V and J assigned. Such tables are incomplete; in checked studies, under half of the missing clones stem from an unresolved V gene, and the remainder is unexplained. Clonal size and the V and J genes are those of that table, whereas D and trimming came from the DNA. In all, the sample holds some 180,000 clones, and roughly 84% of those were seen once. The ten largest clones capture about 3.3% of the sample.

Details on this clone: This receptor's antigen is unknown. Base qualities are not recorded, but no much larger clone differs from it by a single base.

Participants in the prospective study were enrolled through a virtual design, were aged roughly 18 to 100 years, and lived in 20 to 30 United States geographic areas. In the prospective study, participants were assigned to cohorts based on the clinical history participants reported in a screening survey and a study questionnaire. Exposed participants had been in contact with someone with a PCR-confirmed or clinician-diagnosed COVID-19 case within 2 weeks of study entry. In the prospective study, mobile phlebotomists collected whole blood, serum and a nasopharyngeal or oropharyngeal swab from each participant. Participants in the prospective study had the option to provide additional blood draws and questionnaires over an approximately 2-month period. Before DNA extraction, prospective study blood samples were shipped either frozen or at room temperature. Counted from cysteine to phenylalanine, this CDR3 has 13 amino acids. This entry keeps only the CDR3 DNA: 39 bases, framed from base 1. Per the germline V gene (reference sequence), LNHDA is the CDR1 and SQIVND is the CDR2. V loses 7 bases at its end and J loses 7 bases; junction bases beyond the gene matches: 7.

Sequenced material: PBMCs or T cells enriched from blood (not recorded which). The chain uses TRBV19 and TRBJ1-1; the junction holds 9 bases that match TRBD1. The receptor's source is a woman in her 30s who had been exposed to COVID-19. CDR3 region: CASTLDRGDEAFF. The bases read TGTGCCAGTACCTTGGACAGGGGCGATGAAGCTTTCTTT.